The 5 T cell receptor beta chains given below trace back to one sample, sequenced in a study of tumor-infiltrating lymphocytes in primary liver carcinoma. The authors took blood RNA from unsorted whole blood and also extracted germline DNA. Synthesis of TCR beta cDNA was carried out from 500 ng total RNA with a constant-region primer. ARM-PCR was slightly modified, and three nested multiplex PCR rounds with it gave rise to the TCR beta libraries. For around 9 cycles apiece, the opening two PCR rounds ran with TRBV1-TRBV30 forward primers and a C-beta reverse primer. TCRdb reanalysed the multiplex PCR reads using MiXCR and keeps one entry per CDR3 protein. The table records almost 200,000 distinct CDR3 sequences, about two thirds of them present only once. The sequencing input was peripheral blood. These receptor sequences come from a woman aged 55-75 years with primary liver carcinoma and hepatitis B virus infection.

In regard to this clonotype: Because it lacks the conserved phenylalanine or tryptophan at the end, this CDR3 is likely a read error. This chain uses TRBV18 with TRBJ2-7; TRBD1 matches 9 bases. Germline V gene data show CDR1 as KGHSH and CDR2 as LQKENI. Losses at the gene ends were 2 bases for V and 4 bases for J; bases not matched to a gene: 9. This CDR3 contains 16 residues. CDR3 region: CASSPDRTGGAYEQYS. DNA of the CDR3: TGTGCCAGCTCACCAGATCGAACAGGGGGCGCGTACGAGCAGTACTCC.

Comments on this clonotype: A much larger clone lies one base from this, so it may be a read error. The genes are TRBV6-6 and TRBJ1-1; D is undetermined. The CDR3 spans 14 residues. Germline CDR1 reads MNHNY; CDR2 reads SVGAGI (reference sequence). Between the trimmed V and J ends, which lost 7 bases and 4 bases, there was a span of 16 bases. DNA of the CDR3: TGTGCCAGCACTTTTGGGGTTTATAGCACTGAAGCTTTCTTT. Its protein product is CASTFGVYSTEAFF.

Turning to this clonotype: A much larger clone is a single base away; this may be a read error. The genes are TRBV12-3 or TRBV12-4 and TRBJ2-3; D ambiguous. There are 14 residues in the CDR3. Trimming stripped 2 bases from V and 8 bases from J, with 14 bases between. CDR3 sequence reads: CASSLSRGMVTQYF. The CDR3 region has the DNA TGTGCCAGCAGTTTATCGCGCGGTATGGTTACGCAGTATTTT.

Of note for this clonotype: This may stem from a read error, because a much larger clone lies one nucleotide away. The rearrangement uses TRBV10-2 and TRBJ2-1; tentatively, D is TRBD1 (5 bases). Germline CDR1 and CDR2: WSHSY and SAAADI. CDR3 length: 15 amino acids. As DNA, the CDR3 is TGCGCCAACAGTGAGTCAGCCAGGGCCTACAATGAGCAGTTCTTC. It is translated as CANSESARAYNEQFF.

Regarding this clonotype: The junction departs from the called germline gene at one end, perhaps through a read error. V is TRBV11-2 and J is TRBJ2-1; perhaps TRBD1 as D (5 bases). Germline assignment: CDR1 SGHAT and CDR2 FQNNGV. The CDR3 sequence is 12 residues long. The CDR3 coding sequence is TGTGCCAGTAGCTACAGGAGTGGTGAGCAGTTCTTC. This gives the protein CASSYRSGEQFF.